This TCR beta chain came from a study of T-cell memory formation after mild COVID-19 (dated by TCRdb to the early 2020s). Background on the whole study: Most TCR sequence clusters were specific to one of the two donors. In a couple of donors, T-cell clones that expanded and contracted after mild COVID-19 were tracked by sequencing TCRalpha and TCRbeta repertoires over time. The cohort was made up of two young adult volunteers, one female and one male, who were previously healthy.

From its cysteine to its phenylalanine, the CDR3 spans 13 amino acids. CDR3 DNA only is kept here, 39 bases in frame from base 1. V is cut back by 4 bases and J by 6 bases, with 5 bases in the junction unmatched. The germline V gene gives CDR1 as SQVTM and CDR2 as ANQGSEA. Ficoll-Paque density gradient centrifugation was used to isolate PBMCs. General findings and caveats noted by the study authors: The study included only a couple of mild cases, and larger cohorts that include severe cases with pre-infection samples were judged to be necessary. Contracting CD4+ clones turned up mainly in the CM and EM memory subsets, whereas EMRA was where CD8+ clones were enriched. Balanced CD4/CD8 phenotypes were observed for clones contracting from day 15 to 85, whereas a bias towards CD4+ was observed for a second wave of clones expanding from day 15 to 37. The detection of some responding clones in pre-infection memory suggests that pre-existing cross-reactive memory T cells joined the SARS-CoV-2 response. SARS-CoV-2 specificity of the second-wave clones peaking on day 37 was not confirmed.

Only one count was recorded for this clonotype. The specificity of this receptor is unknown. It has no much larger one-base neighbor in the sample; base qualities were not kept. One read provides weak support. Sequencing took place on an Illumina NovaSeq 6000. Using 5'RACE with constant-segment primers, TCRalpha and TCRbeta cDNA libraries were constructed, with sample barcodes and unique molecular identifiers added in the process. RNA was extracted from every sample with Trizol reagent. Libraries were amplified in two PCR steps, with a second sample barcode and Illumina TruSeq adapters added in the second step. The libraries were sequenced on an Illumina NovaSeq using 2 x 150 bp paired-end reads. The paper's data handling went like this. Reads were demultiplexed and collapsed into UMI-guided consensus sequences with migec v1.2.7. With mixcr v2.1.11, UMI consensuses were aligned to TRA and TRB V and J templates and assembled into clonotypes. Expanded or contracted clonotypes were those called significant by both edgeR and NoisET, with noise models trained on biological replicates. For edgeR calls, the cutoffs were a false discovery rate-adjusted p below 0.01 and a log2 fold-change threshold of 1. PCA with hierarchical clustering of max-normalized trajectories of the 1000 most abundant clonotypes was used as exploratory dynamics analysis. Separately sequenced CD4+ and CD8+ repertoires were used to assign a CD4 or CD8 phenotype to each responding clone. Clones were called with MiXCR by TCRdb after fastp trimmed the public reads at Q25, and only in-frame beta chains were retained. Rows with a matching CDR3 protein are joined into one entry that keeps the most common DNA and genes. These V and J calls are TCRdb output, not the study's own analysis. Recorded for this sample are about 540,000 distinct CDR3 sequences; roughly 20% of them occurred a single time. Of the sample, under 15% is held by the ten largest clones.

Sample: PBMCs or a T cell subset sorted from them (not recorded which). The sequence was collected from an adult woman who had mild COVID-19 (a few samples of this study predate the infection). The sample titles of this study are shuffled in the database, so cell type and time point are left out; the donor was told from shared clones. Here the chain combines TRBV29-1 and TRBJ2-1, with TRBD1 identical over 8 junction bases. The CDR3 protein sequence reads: CSVVRQGFNEQFF. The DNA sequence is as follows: TGCAGCGTTGTAAGACAGGGGTTCAATGAGCAGTTCTTC.